The 5 T cell receptor beta chains reported below all come from one sample, sequenced in a study of tumor-infiltrating lymphocytes in oesophageal squamous cell carcinoma. TCRdb re-derived calls from the PCR reads in MiXCR, one entry per CDR3 protein. The sample shows about 20,000 distinct CDR3 sequences, just under 40% of them seen only once. Sequenced: esophageal tumor tissue. The source of these receptors is a male donor with esophageal squamous cell carcinoma.

This rearrangement joins TRBV7-8 to TRBJ2-4; no clear D gene. Germline V gene sequence: CDR1 SGHVS, CDR2 FQNEAQ. V gave up 3 bases and J gave up 7 bases, with 16 bases separating them. The CDR3 runs 15 residues. The CDR3 sequence: CASSLDEGAANIQYF. In nucleotides, the CDR3 is TGTGCCAGCAGCTTGGACGAAGGCGCGGCGAACATTCAGTACTTC. The full variable domain, in which reference TRBV7-8 and TRBJ2-4 provide the parts outside the CDR3, is GAGVSQSPRYKVAKRGQDVALRCDPISGHVSLFWYQQALGQGPEFLTYFQNEAQLDKSGLPSDRFFAERPEGSVSTLKIQRTQQEDSAVYLCASSLDEGAANIQYFGAGTRLSVL.

This clonotype is medium-sized (0.01 to 0.1%). The chain is built from TRBV6-1 and TRBJ1-1; D may be TRBD1 (5 bases). CDR3 length: 12 amino acids. Looked up from germline, CDR1 is MNHNS and CDR2 is SASEGT. With 8 bases removed from V and 11 bases from J, the gap between germline ends came to 18 bases. CDR3 sequence: CASSPGIGRAFF. The CDR3 nucleotides are TGTGCCAGCTCACCAGGGATCGGGCGGGCTTTCTTT.

The chain employs TRBV7-6 and TRBJ2-7, with 8 bases fitting TRBD2. This CDR3 spans 16 amino acids. V shed 1 base, J shed 0 bases, and the junction held 5 bases outside the gene matches. The germline CDR1 and CDR2 sequences are SGHVS and FNYEAQ. The CDR3 region has the DNA TGTGCCAGCAGCTTAGGGGGCGGGGGGAGCTCCTACGAGCAGTACTTC. Translating it yields CASSLGGGGSSYEQYF.

The chain is built from TRBV7-2 and TRBJ2-3, with 7 bases identical to TRBD1. The tail of the sequence fits TRBJ2-7 better, so the J call may be wrong. Germline V lookup: CDR1 SGHTA, CDR2 FQGNSA. This CDR3 is 16 amino acids long. The CDR3 DNA reads TGTGCCAGCAGCGCTCGACAGGGTGGGAGCACCTACGAGCAGTACTTC. Encoded protein: CASSARQGGSTYEQYF.

J is TRBJ2-3 and V is TRBV5-5; maybe TRBD1 (6 bases). Trimming cost V 4 bases and J 14 bases, with 26 bases left between them. Germline loops: CDR1 SGHKS, CDR2 YYEKEE (reference sequence). The CDR3 runs to 15 residues. The CDR3 here is CASSRGTLNTGELYF. The CDR3 DNA follows: TGTGCCAGCAGCAGGGGGACATTGAACACCGGGGAGCTGTATTTT.